The sequence of this T cell receptor (beta chain) was determined in a study of blood T cell repertoires in COVID-19. Study-level information: The cDNA or gDNA used as material had been derived from T cells, B-cell-depleted T cells, or PBMCs.

TCRdb keeps only in-frame clones here, not all; method: immunoSEQ multiplex PCR. The table lists 50,000 to 80,000 clones, roughly 91% of them singletons. Ages ranged from about 18 to 89 years, with residence in around 24 US areas. Symptom resolution, clearance, or two negative PCRs marked donors in Cohort 3 as recovered. The receptor's source is a woman aged 40 to 50 who had recovered from COVID-19. Sequenced input: PBMCs or T cells enriched from blood (not recorded which).

In DNA form, the CDR3 reads TGTGCCAGCAGCCCCCGGGGCGGGGGGGATGAGCAGTTCTTC. Its protein product is CASSPRGGGDEQFF. This sequence joins TRBV7-9 and TRBJ2-1, with TRBD2 identical over 9 bases. Trimming at V came to 5 bases and at J to 8 bases, leaving 7 bases not matched to a gene. In germline, CDR1 is SEHNR, CDR2 FQNEAQ (reference sequence). The CDR3 consists of 14 residues.